This TCR beta chain stems from a study of shared clonotypes between healthy human individuals. Sequenced by immunoSEQ multiplex PCR; TCRdb stores in-frame clones only, minus some. Of around 1.6 million clones in the sample, around 98% were seen once. The length of the CDR3 is 16 residues. Input material: naive CD4+ T cells sorted from blood. The subset here: CD45RA+ positively selected. This receptor was identified in a man between 25 and 39 years old in good health. This sequence joins TRBV1 and TRBJ2-7; TRBD2, the table's D call, lacks a check against the DNA. TRBV1 is a documented pseudogene. CDR3 coding DNA: TGCACCAGCAGCCCGCAACTAGCGGGGCCCCCTCTCGAGCAGTACTTC. Amino acid sequence: CTSSPQLAGPPLEQYF.